The 19 T cell receptor beta chains presented below share a single source sample, sequenced in a study of blood T cell repertoires in COVID-19. Sequenced by immunoSEQ multiplex PCR; TCRdb stores in-frame clones only, minus some. Altogether 200,000 to 250,000 clones are present, 80% to 85% being singletons, with the ten largest covering 2% to 2.5%. Sequences were obtained from peripheral blood. These TCRs come from a woman in her sixties with acute or convalescent COVID-19.

This chain connects TRBV5-6 to TRBJ1-6, with 8 bases identical to TRBD1. J was trimmed by 5 bases and V by 4 bases; bases with no gene match: 2. Per germline, CDR1 SGHDT and CDR2 YYEEEE. The length of the CDR3 is 14 residues. The chain's CDR3 is CASSRDRNNSPLHF. CDR3 nucleotide sequence: TGTGCCAGCAGCCGGGACAGGAATAATTCACCCCTCCACTTT.

The chain couples TRBV19 to TRBJ2-7, with D maybe TRBD1 (6 bases). Germline V gives CDR1 LNHDA, CDR2 SQIVND (reference sequence). The V gene lost 3 bases and the J gene lost 2 bases, with 8 bases spanning the gap. This CDR3 is built from 13 residues. Here the CDR3 DNA reads TGTGCCAGTAGTATGTACAGGGCCTACGAGCAGTACTTC. Its translation: CASSMYRAYEQYF.

The chain carries TRBV4-1 and TRBJ2-5; D is undetermined. The germline gives CDR1 MGHRA, CDR2 YSYEKL. V lost 3 bases and J lost 2, with 10 bases in between. The CDR3 has 14 residues. The CDR3 here is CASSQGRVQETQYF. The CDR3 DNA sequence: TGCGCCAGCAGCCAGGGCAGAGTACAAGAGACCCAGTACTTC.

This sequence joins TRBV15 and TRBJ1-4; 7 bases map to TRBD1. The J segment lost 13 bases and the V segment lost 1 base, leaving 12 bases of the junction unmatched. Germline V gene data show CDR1 as LNHNV and CDR2 as YYDKDF (reference sequence). CDR3 length: 15 amino acids. In nucleotides, the CDR3 is TGTGCCACCAGCAGAGCGGGACAGCAAATGAAACGACTGTTTTTT. The encoded protein is CATSRAGQQMKRLFF.

J is TRBJ2-1 and V is TRBV3-1 (or the pseudogene TRBV3-2); D perhaps matches TRBD1 (5 bases). The CDR3 has 13 amino acids. Germline V CDR1 and CDR2: LGHDT, YNNKEL (reference sequence). V was pared by 4 bases and J by 2 bases, with 6 bases between. CDR3 bases: TGTGCCAGCAGCCGGGGCCCCTACAATGAGCAGTTCTTC. Protein: CASSRGPYNEQFF.

The rearrangement uses TRBV4-2 and TRBJ1-2, with 8 bases fitting TRBD1. The germline gives CDR1 LGHNA, CDR2 YNFKEQ. The CDR3 sequence is 15 residues long. V was clipped by 5 bases and J by 8 bases; unmatched bases: 13. The DNA for the CDR3 is TGTGCCAGCAGCGACAGGGGAAGTGGGTTAGGAGGCTACACCTTC. As protein: CASSDRGSGLGGYTF.

This clone was picked up one time. The chain links TRBV7-8 to TRBJ1-1; D is possibly TRBD1 (6 bases). Germline V gene sequence: CDR1 SGHVS, CDR2 FQNEAQ. With 2 bases removed from V and 1 base from J, the gap between germline ends came to 14 bases. This CDR3 is 16 amino acids long. CDR3 nucleotides: TGTGCCAGCAGCTTAATTTGGACAGCCTCGAACACTGAAGCTTTCTTT. Translation gives CASSLIWTASNTEAFF.

This chain uses TRBV6-6 with TRBJ1-3; D is unclear. The CDR3 is made up of 16 amino acids. Germline values: CDR1 MNHNY, CDR2 SVGAGI (reference sequence). V lost 2 bases and J lost 1, with 12 bases in between. CDR3 sequence: CASSYPTEGSGNTIYF. DNA of the CDR3: TGTGCCAGCAGTTACCCCACGGAGGGTTCTGGAAACACCATATATTTT.

This chain links TRBV6-2 or TRBV6-3 with TRBJ2-5; D might be TRBD2 (6 bases). Germline V lookup: CDR1 MNHEY, CDR2 SVGEGT. CDR3 length: 13 residues. V shed 2 bases and J shed 5 bases, with 9 bases lying between them. The CDR3 sequence: CASSYRAGETQYF. DNA of the CDR3: TGTGCCAGCAGTTACAGGGCGGGGGAGACCCAGTACTTC.

The genes are TRBV20-1 and TRBJ2-5; D call uncertain. The CDR3 spans 10 residues. CDR1 is DFQATT, CDR2 SNEGSKA, per germline (reference sequence). The germline V and J ends were trimmed by 6 bases and 3 bases, with 5 bases remaining between them. The DNA for the CDR3 is TGCAGTGCATCCGAAGAGACCCAGTACTTC. This gives the protein CSASEETQYF.

The gene calls are TRBV14 and TRBJ2-5; D is perhaps TRBD1 (5 bases). Germline CDR1 reads SGHDN; CDR2 reads FVKESK. The CDR3 totals 13 residues. The V and J ends lost 0 bases and 5 bases respectively, with 7 bases between them. As DNA, the CDR3 is TGTGCCAGCAGCCAAGATCCAGGGGAGACCCAGTACTTC. Amino acid sequence: CASSQDPGETQYF.

Regarding this clone: The same CDR3 arises from other DNA sequences in this sample as well. The genes are TRBV28 and TRBJ2-7, with 9 bases fitting TRBD1. The V gene's germline CDR1 is MDHEN and CDR2 SYDVKM. The CDR3 loop spans 14 amino acids. V dropped 6 bases and J dropped 4; count of bases not matched to a gene: 7. CDR3 amino acids: CASSPGTGRYEQYF. The CDR3, as DNA: TGTGCCAGCAGCCCCGGGACAGGGCGGTACGAGCAGTACTTC.

This chain connects TRBV4-2 to TRBJ2-7; 11 bases align to TRBD1. In germline, CDR1 is LGHNA, CDR2 YNFKEQ. The V gene end was trimmed by 0 bases and the J gene end by 3 bases; junction bases not matched to a gene: 10. The length of the CDR3 is 18 residues. DNA for the CDR3: TGTGCCAGCAGCCAAGATCCGGGACAGGGACAGGGGGTCTACGAGCAGTACTTC. Translating it yields CASSQDPGQGQGVYEQYF.

This chain uses TRBV12-5 with TRBJ2-7, with 8 bases fitting TRBD1. The germline CDR1 and CDR2 sequences are LGHNT and FRNRAP. The ends lost 5 bases at V and 5 bases at J; junction bases unmatched: 8. The CDR3 sequence is 14 residues long. DNA of the CDR3: TGTGCTAGTGGTCCAGGACAGGGTCTCAACGAGCAGTACTTC. This codes for CASGPGQGLNEQYF.

This sequence joins TRBV6-6 and TRBJ1-3; 9 bases agree with TRBD1. This CDR3 has 16 residues. J was trimmed by 2 bases and V by 6 bases; bases with no gene match: 8. CDR1 is MNHNY and CDR2 is SVGAGI in the germline V gene (reference sequence). The CDR3 DNA sequence: TGTGCCAGCAGAGATACAGGGGGCCGTCCTGGAAACACCATATATTTT. Encoded protein: CASRDTGGRPGNTIYF.

The CDR3 DNA is TGTGCCAGCAGCTTCGGAGCGGGGGGGCTGTACGAGCAGTACTTC. Protein: CASSFGAGGLYEQYF. The V gene is TRBV7-2, the J gene TRBJ2-7; 10 bases match TRBD2. V shed 3 bases, J shed 4 bases, and the junction held 6 bases outside the gene matches. CDR1 is SGHTA, CDR2 FQGNSA, per germline. The CDR3 contains 15 residues.

CDR3 bases: TGTGCCAGCAGTTATCCCGGGACAGGGGTCTTACAGTACTTC. Translating it yields CASSYPGTGVLQYF. This chain links TRBV6-2 or TRBV6-3 with TRBJ2-7, with 10 bases that match TRBD1. Per germline, CDR1 MNHEY and CDR2 SVGEGT. The CDR3 sequence is 14 residues long. V was pared by 3 bases and J by 10 bases, with 9 bases of the junction left unmatched.

V gene TRBV12-3 or TRBV12-4 combines with J gene TRBJ1-3; no firm D call. This CDR3 spans 13 amino acids. Trimming left V 3 bases short and J 4 bases short, with 7 bases between. DNA for the CDR3: TGTGCCAGCAGTTTGGCAGTCGGAAACACCATATATTTT. It encodes CASSLAVGNTIYF.

The J gene is TRBJ1-2, the V gene TRBV7-9; perhaps TRBD1 as D (5 bases). The CDR3 totals 15 residues. Germline-derived CDR1 and CDR2 are SEHNR and FQNEAQ (reference sequence). V shed 4 bases and J shed 3 bases, with 15 bases lying between them. The CDR3 loop is CASSSTRDWDYGYTF. The CDR3 nucleotides are TGTGCCAGCAGCTCAACCCGGGACTGGGACTATGGCTACACCTTC.